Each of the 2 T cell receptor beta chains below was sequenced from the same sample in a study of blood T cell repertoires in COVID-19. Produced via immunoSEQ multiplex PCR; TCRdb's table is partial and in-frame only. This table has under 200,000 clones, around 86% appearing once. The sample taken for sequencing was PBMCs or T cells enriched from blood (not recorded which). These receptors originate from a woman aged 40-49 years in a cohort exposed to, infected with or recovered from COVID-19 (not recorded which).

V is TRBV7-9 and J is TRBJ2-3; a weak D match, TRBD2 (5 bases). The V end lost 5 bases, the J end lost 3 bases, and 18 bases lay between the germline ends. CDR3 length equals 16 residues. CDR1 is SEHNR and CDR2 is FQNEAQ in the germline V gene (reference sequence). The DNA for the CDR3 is TGTGCCAGCAGCCGGAGCGCTAGCTGGGCGACAGATACGCAGTATTTT. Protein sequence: CASSRSASWATDTQYF.

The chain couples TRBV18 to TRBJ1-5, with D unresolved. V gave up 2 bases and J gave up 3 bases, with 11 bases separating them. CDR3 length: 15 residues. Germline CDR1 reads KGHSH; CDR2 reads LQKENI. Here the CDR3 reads CASSPGSGDNQPQHF. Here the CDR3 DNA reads TGTGCCAGCTCACCAGGTTCCGGTGACAATCAGCCCCAGCATTTT.